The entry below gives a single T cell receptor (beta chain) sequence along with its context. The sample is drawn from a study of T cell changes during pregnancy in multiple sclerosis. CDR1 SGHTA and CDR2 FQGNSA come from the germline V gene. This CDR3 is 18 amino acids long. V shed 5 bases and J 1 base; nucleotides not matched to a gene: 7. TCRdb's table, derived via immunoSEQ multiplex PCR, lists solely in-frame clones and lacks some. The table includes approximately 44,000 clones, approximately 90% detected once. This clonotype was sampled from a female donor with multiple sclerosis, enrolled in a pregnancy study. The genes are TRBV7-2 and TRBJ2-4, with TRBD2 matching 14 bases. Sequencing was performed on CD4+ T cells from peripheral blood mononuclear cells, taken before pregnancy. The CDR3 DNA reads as TGTGCCAGCAGCCCTCGACTAGCGGGAGGGAACGCCAAAAACATTCAGTACTTC. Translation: CASSPRLAGGNAKNIQYF.